This TCR beta chain was captured in a study of blood T cell repertoires in COVID-19. Study context: Nucleic acid was either cDNA or gDNA, and it came from T cells, B-cell-depleted T cells, or PBMCs.

Germline CDR1 and CDR2: MDHEN and SYDVKM. The CDR3 runs to 15 residues. The V segment lost 6 bases and the J segment 8 bases; nucleotides outside the gene matches: 10. This clone showed up just once. Method: immunoSEQ multiplex PCR; TCRdb's copy keeps in-frame clones and lacks some. The sample has 150,000 to 200,000 clones; roughly 80% are singletons. This sequence originates from a woman in her 70s with COVID-19, enrolled during active disease. The sample consisted of peripheral blood. This sequence joins TRBV28 and TRBJ1-4; TRBD1 matches at 9 bases. CDR3 DNA sequence: TGTGCCAGCAGGATTACAGGGGGCGATGGAGAAAAACTGTTTTTT. Its protein product is CASRITGGDGEKLFF.